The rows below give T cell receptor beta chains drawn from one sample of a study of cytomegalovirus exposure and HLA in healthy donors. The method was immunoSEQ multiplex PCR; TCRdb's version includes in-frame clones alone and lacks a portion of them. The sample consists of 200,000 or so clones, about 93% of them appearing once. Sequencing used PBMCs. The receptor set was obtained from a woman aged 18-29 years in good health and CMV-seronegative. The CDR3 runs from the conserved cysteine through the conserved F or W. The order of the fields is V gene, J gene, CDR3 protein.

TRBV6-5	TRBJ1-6	CASSRRGFSTPLHF
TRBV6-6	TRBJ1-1	CASSSSGSEAFF
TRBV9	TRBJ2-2	CASRRGTPGELFF
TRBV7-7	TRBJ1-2	CATPGYYGYTF
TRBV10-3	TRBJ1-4	CAISPGQDNEKLFF
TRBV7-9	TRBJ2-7	CASSINWEVYEQYF
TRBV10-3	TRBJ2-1	CAISPGGGSSYNEQFF
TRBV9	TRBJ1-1	CASSVDPPGGMNTEAFF
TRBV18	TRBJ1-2	CASSPMDRGNYGYTF
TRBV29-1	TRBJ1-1	CSVEVRGRGTEAFF
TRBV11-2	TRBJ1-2	CASSLAQNLPTGYDGYTF
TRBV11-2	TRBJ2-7	CASSLAARGSNDEQYF
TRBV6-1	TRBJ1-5	CASTRGEQDQPQHF
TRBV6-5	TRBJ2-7	CASSQPGQGAKEQYF
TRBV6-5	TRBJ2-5	CASGRSGGDQETQYF
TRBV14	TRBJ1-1	CASSQVGTGGSEAFF
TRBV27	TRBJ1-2	CASSRTARVDGYTF
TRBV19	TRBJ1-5	CASSTPEGSKPQHF
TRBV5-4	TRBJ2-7	CASSPSGQGSNEQYF
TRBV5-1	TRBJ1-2	CASSGQGQGYGYTF
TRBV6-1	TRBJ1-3	CASSEDTGAAGNTIYF
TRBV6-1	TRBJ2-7	CASSVTGSSYEQYF
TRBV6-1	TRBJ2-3	CASSGHYTDTQYF
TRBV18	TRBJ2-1	CATGSGRALSYNEQFF
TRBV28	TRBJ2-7	CASSPWTLTYEQYF
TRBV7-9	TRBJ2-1	CASSQIRGGRVIWEQFF
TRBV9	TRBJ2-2	CASSTSGARGTGELFF
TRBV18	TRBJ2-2	CASSPYAGELSGELFF
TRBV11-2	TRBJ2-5	CASSAATVNGAAETQYF